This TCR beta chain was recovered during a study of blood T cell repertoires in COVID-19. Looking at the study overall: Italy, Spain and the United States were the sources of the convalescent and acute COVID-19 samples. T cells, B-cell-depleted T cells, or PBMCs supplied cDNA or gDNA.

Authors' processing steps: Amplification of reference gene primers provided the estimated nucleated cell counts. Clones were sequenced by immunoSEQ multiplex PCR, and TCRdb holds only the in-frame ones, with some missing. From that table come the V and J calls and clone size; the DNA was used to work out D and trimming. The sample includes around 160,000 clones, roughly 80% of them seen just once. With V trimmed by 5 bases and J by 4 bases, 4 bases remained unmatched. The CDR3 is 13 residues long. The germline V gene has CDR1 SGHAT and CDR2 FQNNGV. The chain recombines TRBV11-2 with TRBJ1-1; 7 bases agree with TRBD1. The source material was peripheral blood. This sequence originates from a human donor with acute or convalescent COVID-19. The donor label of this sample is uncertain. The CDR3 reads CASSNQGGTEAFF. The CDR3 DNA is TGTGCCAGCAGCAACCAGGGGGGCACTGAAGCTTTCTTT.